This T cell receptor (beta chain) came from a study of T cell changes during pregnancy in multiple sclerosis. Germline CDR1 and CDR2: SSHAT and FNYEAQ (reference sequence). The CDR3 contains 13 residues. The V gene lost 0 bases and the J gene lost 3 bases, with 5 bases spanning the gap. The method was immunoSEQ multiplex PCR; TCRdb's version includes in-frame clones alone and lacks a portion of them. This table holds about 46,000 clones, around 93% found once. J is TRBJ2-5 and V is TRBV7-7; D gene unclear. The sequence derives from a female donor with multiple sclerosis, enrolled in a pregnancy study. Sequenced here: CD8+ T cells from peripheral blood mononuclear cells, sampled in the first trimester of pregnancy. The CDR3 DNA reads as TGTGCCAGCAGCTTAGCACGGGAAGAGACCCAGTACTTC. Translation gives CASSLAREETQYF.